Shown below are 28 T cell receptor beta chains from a single sample sequenced in a study of glioma-infiltrating T cells. TCR alpha and beta CDR3 regions were amplified from RNA using iRepertoire nested multiplex PCR. TCRdb used MiXCR to reprocess the multiplex PCR reads, holding one entry per CDR3 protein. The repertoire consists of about 130,000 distinct CDR3 sequences, with approximately 24% occurring once and the leading ten covering around 28%. The sample taken for sequencing was glioma tissue, nonneoplastic brain tissue, or PBMCs (not recorded which). The receptor source for this set is a human donor with low-grade glioma or glioblastoma, undergoing nonglioma brain surgery, or in good health (not recorded which).

The chain couples TRBV24-1 to TRBJ1-1; the D gene is possibly TRBD1 (5 bases). Trimming removed 3 bases at V and 9 bases at J, with 13 bases between. Per germline, CDR1 KGHDR and CDR2 SFDVKD. The CDR3 totals 13 residues. The CDR3 region is CATSDPPQGKAFF. In nucleotides, the CDR3 is TGTGCCACCAGTGATCCCCCGCAGGGTAAAGCTTTCTTT.

There are many counts of this clonotype. The V call is TRBV24-1, the J call TRBJ2-2; D gene ambiguous. Germline-derived CDR1 and CDR2 are KGHDR and SFDVKD. Trimming shortened V by 4 bases and J by 0 bases, and 8 bases separated the two germline ends. This CDR3 has 15 amino acids. This CDR3 reads CATSDSGPNTGELFF. In DNA, the CDR3 is TGTGCCACCAGTGACTCCGGACCGAACACCGGGGAGCTGTTTTTT.

This clonotype was detected ten times or more. The chain joins TRBV28 to TRBJ2-1; D gene ambiguous. Germline CDR1 reads MDHEN; CDR2 reads SYDVKM. Trimming cost V 6 bases and J 2 bases, with 11 bases left between them. This CDR3 is 14 amino acids long. CDR3 loop: CASSTLLPYNEQFF. CDR3 DNA: TGTGCCAGCAGCACCCTACTTCCCTACAATGAGCAGTTCTTC. Looking up the rest from reference TRBV28 and TRBJ2-1 gives the full variable domain: DVKVTQSSRYLVKRTGEKVFLECVQDMDHENMFWYRQDPGLGLRLIYFSYDVKMKEKGDIPEGYSVSREKKERFSLILESASTNQTSMYLCASSTLLPYNEQFFGPGTRLTVL.

The sample holds a few counts of this clonotype. V usage is TRBV20-1 and J usage is TRBJ2-4; 7 bases are shared with TRBD1. Germline V lookup: CDR1 DFQATT, CDR2 SNEGSKA (reference sequence). This CDR3 spans 15 amino acids. The V segment lost 6 bases and the J segment 6 bases; nucleotides outside the gene matches: 14. This chain's CDR3 is CSAEILRGQLNIQYF. CDR3 DNA: TGCAGTGCCGAGATCCTGAGGGGACAGTTAAACATTCAGTACTTC.

V gene TRBV7-3 combines with J gene TRBJ2-1; 7 bases align to TRBD2. The CDR3 is 15 amino acids. Germline V gene lookup returns CDR1 SGHTA and CDR2 FQGTGA. J lost 6 bases, V lost 7 bases, and 12 bases had no gene match. In DNA form, the CDR3 reads TGTGCCAGCACCGTAAGCGGGGAGGCGGCCAATGAGCAGTTCTTC. Translating it yields CASTVSGEAANEQFF.

This clonotype was seen repeatedly, ten times or more. This chain joins TRBV28 and TRBJ2-5; 9 bases align to TRBD1. Germline lookup yields CDR1 MDHEN and CDR2 SYDVKM. The CDR3 has 13 residues. Trimming cost V 10 bases and J 8 bases; bases outside gene matches: 11. CDR3 residues: CATGGQGYYTQYF. CDR3 nucleotides: TGTGCCACCGGAGGACAGGGGTACTATACCCAGTACTTC.

Of note for this clonotype: An end of the junction differs from the germline gene, which may be a read error. The rearrangement uses TRBV29-1 and TRBJ1-1; TRBD1 is a possible D gene (6 bases). CDR3 length equals 12 residues. Germline loops: CDR1 SQVTM, CDR2 ANQGSEA. CDR3 nucleotide sequence: TGCAGCGTTGATCGGGGGGACACTGAAGCTCTCTTT. This translates into CSVDRGDTEALF.

This clonotype was picked up many times. The V call is TRBV6-1, the J call TRBJ2-3, with 7 bases aligning to TRBD2. J was trimmed by 7 bases and V by 7 bases; bases with no gene match: 8. The germline V gene has CDR1 MNHNS and CDR2 SASEGT. The CDR3 is made up of 13 amino acids. The CDR3 DNA follows: TGTGCCAGCATGGGGCCCGGGAGGAATACGCAGTATTTT. Protein sequence: CASMGPGRNTQYF.

V and J are TRBV7-2 and TRBJ2-5; 11 nucleotides line up with TRBD2. Unmatched junction bases numbered 6, after V lost 4 bases and J lost 5 bases. The germline V gene has CDR1 SGHTA and CDR2 FQGNSA. CDR3 length: 15 amino acids. The CDR3 bases are TGTGCCAGCAGCTCTCAGACTAGCGGGGTGGAGACCCAGTACTTC. It translates to CASSSQTSGVETQYF. The variable domain in full, with the rest retrieved from reference TRBV7-2 and TRBJ2-5, is GAGVSQSPSNKVTEKGKDVELRCDPISGHTALYWYRQSLGQGLEFLIYFQGNSAPDKSGLPSDRFSAERTGGSVSTLTIQRTQQEDSAVYLCASSSQTSGVETQYFGPGTRLLVL.

There are many counts of this clonotype. The V gene is TRBV27, the J gene TRBJ1-1; the D is unclear. The length of the CDR3 is 14 residues. Germline CDR1 MNHEY, CDR2 SMNVEV (reference sequence). Trimming removed 6 bases from V and 5 bases from J, with 16 bases in between. The CDR3 region is CASSPVSVWTEAFF. In DNA, the CDR3 is TGTGCCAGCAGCCCAGTTTCGGTTTGGACTGAAGCTTTCTTT.

This clonotype was seen a few times. The V and J genes are TRBV18 and TRBJ2-1; 9 bases are a match to TRBD2. The CDR3 has 17 amino acids. Germline V gene data show CDR1 as KGHSH and CDR2 as LQKENI. After removal of 6 bases from V and 8 bases from J, the junction contained 17 bases not matched to a gene. Here the CDR3 DNA reads TGTGCCAGCTCCCCTAGGAGAGCGGGACTAGCTAACGATGAGCAGTTCTTC. It encodes CASSPRRAGLANDEQFF.

The rearrangement joins TRBV11-3 to TRBJ2-2; a possible D gene is TRBD1 (5 bases). CDR3 length: 14 amino acids. V was cut by 7 bases and J by 1 base, with 10 bases left in between. Germline loops: CDR1 SGHNT, CDR2 YENEEA. For the CDR3, the DNA is TGTGCCAGCACCGTTCAGGGGAACACCGGGGAGCTGTTTTTT. Translated: CASTVQGNTGELFF.

Points on this clonotype: A much bigger clone sits one base away, suggesting this may be a read error. The chain has TRBV20-1 and TRBJ1-1; D remains unclear. This CDR3 is built from 13 residues. Germline V gene lookup returns CDR1 DFQATT and CDR2 SNEGSKA (reference sequence). DNA of the CDR3: TGCAGAGCTAGCGAACCCTCGGGCACTGAAGCTTTCTTT. Its translation is CRASEPSGTEAFF.

CDR3 loop: CASSFKRPYNEQYV. CDR3 bases: TGTGCCAGCAGTTTTAAGCGCCCCTACAATGAGCAGTACGTC. The V gene is TRBV28, the J gene TRBJ2-7, with D unresolved. Germline CDR1 reads MDHEN; CDR2 reads SYDVKM. This CDR3 region has 14 residues. V lost 3 bases, J lost 7 bases, and 16 bases lay in between.

The V call is TRBV7-9, the J call TRBJ2-5; 7 bases align to TRBD1. Germline lookup yields CDR1 SEHNR and CDR2 FQNEAQ (reference sequence). The CDR3 has 14 residues. The J segment lost 3 bases and the V segment lost 3 bases, leaving 4 bases of the junction unmatched. The CDR3 DNA is TGTGCCAGCAGCTTCACAGGGGCGGAAGAGACCCAGTACTTC. Its protein is CASSFTGAEETQYF. Looking up the rest from reference TRBV7-9 and TRBJ2-5 gives the full variable domain: DTGVSQNPRHKITKRGQNVTFRCDPISEHNRLYWYRQTLGQGPEFLTYFQNEAQLEKSRLLSDRFSAERPKGSFSTLEIQRTEQGDSAMYLCASSFTGAEETQYFGPGTRLLVL.

This clonotype was picked up many times. This chain connects TRBV6-1 to TRBJ1-1; TRBD1 matches at 9 bases. The junction had 11 bases not matched to a gene; V was cut back by 5 bases and J by 4 bases. This CDR3 comprises 16 residues. Germline V gene sequence: CDR1 MNHNS, CDR2 SASEGT. CDR3 in amino acids: CASSRNRGRGGTEAFF. In DNA form, the CDR3 reads TGTGCCAGCAGTAGAAACAGGGGGCGAGGCGGCACTGAAGCTTTCTTT.

The gene calls are TRBV7-2 and TRBJ2-1; D uncertain. This CDR3 has 14 residues. From germline, CDR1 is SGHTA and CDR2 FQGNSA. V lost 5 bases, J lost 0 bases, and 8 bases lay in between. The chain's CDR3 is CASSPRSSYNEQFF. The CDR3 coding sequence is TGTGCCAGCAGCCCCAGAAGCTCCTACAATGAGCAGTTCTTC.

This clonotype was detected many times. The V and J genes are TRBV25-1 and TRBJ2-5, with D perhaps TRBD2 (7 bases). The length of the CDR3 is 15 residues. CDR1 and CDR2 (germline): MGHDK, SYGVNS. V gave up 1 base and J gave up 4 bases, with 13 bases separating them. The CDR3 DNA is TGTGCCAGCAGTGAATGGGAGGGGGTTAGAGAGACCCAGTACTTC. This translates into CASSEWEGVRETQYF. The full variable domain, its missing parts supplied by reference TRBV25-1 and TRBJ2-5, is EADIYQTPRYLVIGTGKKITLECSQTMGHDKMYWYQQDPGMELHLIHYSYGVNSTEKGDLSSESTVSRIRTEHFPLTLESARPSHTSQYLCASSEWEGVRETQYFGPGTRLLVL.

This chain links TRBV6-1 with TRBJ2-7; D may be TRBD2 (5 bases). Trimming took 4 bases from V and 0 from J, leaving 13 bases between them. Per germline, CDR1 MNHNS and CDR2 SASEGT. The CDR3 has 15 amino acids. The CDR3 nucleotides are TGTGCCAGCAGTGCATCCGGACTGTCCTCCTACGAGCAGTACGTC. This encodes CASSASGLSSYEQYV.

This clonotype turned up a few times. The chain recombines TRBV5-4 with TRBJ1-2, with 8 bases lining up with TRBD1. CDR1 is SGHNT, CDR2 YYREEE, per germline (reference sequence). Germline trimming cut 7 bases from V and 8 bases from J; bases unmatched to any gene: 16. The CDR3 contains 15 residues. CDR3 sequence: CASPGQGPFVGGYTF. Here the CDR3 DNA reads TGTGCCAGCCCAGGACAGGGACCCTTCGTTGGAGGCTACACCTTC.

In its sample, this clonotype was seen many times. The chain is built from TRBV6-6 and TRBJ2-4, with a tentative D call TRBD2 (6 bases). The CDR3 has 14 amino acids. V was clipped by 0 bases and J by 8 bases, with 11 bases between them. The V gene's germline CDR1 is MNHNY and CDR2 SVGAGI (reference sequence). CDR3: CASSYSPSDDIQYF. CDR3 bases: TGTGCCAGCAGTTACTCGCCTAGCGACGACATTCAGTACTTC.

This clonotype was counted only a few times. This chain joins TRBV6-2 or TRBV6-3 and TRBJ2-1; maybe TRBD2 (6 bases). Germline V gene data show CDR1 as MNHEY and CDR2 as SVGEGT. The CDR3 is 16 amino acids. The germline V and J ends were trimmed by 2 bases and 9 bases, with 20 bases remaining between them. CDR3 bases: TGTGCCAGCAGTTACGGAGCTAGCGACTTATCAAGTGAGCAGTTCTTC. It specifies CASSYGASDLSSEQFF.

This clonotype was counted a few times. V usage is TRBV7-3 and J usage is TRBJ2-1; possible D gene TRBD1, 5 bases. Germline V gene lookup returns CDR1 SGHTA and CDR2 FQGTGA. Trimming shortened V by 0 bases and J by 9 bases, and 15 bases separated the two germline ends. The CDR3 spans 15 residues. The CDR3 DNA reads TGTGCCAGCAGCTTAACGTTGTCAGGGTTAAGTGAGCAGTTCTTC. Amino acids: CASSLTLSGLSEQFF.

In regard to this clonotype: This clone may be a read error of a much larger clone one base away. The chain couples TRBV20-1 to TRBJ1-5, with a possible D match to TRBD1 (5 bases). The germline CDR1 and CDR2 sequences are DFQATT and SNEGSKA (reference sequence). The CDR3 is 12 amino acids. Trimming stripped 3 bases from V and 6 bases from J, with 9 bases between. The CDR3 region is CSARGDGQPQHF. CDR3 nucleotide sequence: TGCAGTGCTAGGGGGGACGGTCAGCCCCAGCATTTT.

This clonotype turned up a few times. The V and J genes are TRBV6-2 or TRBV6-3 and TRBJ2-1, with 8 bases that match TRBD1. J gave up 10 bases and V 4 bases, and 9 bases lay outside the gene matches. This CDR3 has 14 residues. In germline, CDR1 is MNHEY, CDR2 SVGEGT. The CDR3 region has the DNA TGTGCCAGCAGTTCCAGGACAGGGTTCAGGGAGCAGTTCTTC. Protein: CASSSRTGFREQFF.

This clonotype was seen at least ten times. J is TRBJ2-3 and V is TRBV7-2; 8 nucleotides agree with TRBD2. The CDR3 has 14 amino acids. J lost 0 bases, V lost 10 bases, and 6 bases had no gene match. CDR1 SGHTA and CDR2 FQGNSA come from the germline V gene. CDR3 DNA sequence: TGTGCCATCGCGGGAGGACCTAGCACAGATACGCAGTATTTT. Amino acid sequence: CAIAGGPSTDTQYF.

There are a few counts of this clonotype. This chain joins TRBV7-6 and TRBJ2-3; no firm D call. The CDR3 spans 13 residues. V lost 5 bases and J lost 11, with 17 bases in between. The germline V gene encodes CDR1 SGHVS and CDR2 FNYEAQ. CDR3 in DNA: TGTGCCAGCAGCCCTAACGGTCCAAACAAGCAGTATTTT. This sequence encodes CASSPNGPNKQYF.

This clonotype has a count of ten or more. The chain uses TRBV6-1 and TRBJ2-1; TRBD2 is a possible D gene (5 bases). This CDR3 is built from 13 residues. Looked up from germline, CDR1 is MNHNS and CDR2 is SASEGT. Trimming removed 11 bases from V and 8 bases from J, with 19 bases in between. The CDR3 DNA is TGTGCCGCCCGAGGCGGGCCCCCCTATGAGCAGTTCTTC. Encoded protein: CAARGGPPYEQFF.